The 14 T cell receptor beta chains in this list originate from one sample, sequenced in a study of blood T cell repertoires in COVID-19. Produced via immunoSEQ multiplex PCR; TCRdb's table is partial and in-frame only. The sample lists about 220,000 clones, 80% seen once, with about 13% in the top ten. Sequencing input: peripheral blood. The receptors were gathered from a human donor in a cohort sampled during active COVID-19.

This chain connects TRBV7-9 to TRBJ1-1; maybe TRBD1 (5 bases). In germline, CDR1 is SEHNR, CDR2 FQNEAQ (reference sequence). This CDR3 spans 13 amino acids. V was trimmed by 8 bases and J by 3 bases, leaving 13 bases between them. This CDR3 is CASRRGGDTEAFF. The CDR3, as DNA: TGTGCCAGCCGGCGGGGGGGAGACACTGAAGCTTTCTTT.

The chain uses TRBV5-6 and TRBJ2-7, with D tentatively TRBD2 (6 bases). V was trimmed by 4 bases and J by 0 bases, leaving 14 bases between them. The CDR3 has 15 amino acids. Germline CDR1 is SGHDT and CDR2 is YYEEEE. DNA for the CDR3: TGTGCCAGCAGCCAAATGGGACTTTCCTCCTACGAGCAGTACTTC. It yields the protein CASSQMGLSSYEQYF. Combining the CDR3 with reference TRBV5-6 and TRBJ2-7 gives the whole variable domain DAGVTQSPTHLIKTRGQQVTLRCSPKSGHDTVSWYQQALGQGPQFIFQYYEEEERQRGNFPDRFSGHQFPNYSSELNVNALLLGDSALYLCASSQMGLSSYEQYFGPGTRLTVT.

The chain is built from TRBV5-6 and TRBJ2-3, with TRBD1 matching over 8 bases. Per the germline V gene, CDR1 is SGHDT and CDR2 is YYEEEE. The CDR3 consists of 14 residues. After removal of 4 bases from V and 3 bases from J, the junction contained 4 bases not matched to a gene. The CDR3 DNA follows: TGTGCCAGCAGCCAGGGGGCATTGACAGATACGCAGTATTTT. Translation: CASSQGALTDTQYF.

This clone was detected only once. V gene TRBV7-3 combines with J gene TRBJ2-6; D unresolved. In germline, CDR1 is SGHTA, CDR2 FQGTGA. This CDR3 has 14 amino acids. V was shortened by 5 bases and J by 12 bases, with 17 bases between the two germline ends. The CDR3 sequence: CASSVNQESSVLTF. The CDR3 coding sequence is TGTGCCAGCAGCGTAAATCAGGAATCCTCCGTCCTGACTTTC. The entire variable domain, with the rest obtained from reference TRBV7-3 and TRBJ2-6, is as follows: GAGVSQTPSNKVTEKGKYVELRCDPISGHTALYWYRQSLGQGPEFLIYFQGTGAADDSGLPNDRFFAVRPEGSVSTLKIQRTERGDSAVYLCASSVNQESSVLTFGAGSRLTVL.

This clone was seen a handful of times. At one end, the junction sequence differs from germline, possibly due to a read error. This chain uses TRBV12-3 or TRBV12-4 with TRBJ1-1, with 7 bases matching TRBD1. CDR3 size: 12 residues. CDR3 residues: CASRRGRSEAFF. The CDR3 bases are TGTGCCAGCAGGAGGGGGCGATCTGAGGCTTTCTTT.

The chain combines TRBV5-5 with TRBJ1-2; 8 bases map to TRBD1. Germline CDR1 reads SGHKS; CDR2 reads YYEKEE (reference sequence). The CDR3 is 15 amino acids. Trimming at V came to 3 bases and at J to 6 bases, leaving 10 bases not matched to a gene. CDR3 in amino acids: CASSSGQDLRDGYTF. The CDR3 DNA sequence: TGTGCCAGCAGCTCGGGACAGGACCTGCGGGATGGCTACACCTTC.

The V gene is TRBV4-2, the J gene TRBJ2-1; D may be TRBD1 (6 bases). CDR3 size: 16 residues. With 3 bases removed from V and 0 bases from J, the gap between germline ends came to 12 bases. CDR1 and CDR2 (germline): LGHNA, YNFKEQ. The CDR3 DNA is TGTGCCAGCAGCCAGAGTAACAGGGCCTCCTACAATGAGCAGTTCTTC. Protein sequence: CASSQSNRASYNEQFF.

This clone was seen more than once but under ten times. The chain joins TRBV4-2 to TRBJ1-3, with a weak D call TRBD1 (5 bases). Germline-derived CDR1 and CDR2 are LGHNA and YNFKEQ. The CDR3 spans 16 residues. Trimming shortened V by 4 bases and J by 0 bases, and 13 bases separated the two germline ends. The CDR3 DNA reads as TGTGCCAGCAGCCCCCAAGGACAACGCTCTGGAAACACCATATATTTT. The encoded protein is CASSPQGQRSGNTIYF.

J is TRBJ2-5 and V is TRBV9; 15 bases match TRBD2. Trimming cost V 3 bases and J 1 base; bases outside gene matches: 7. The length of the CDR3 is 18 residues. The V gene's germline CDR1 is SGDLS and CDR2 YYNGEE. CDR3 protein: CASSAGLAGGWGQETQYF. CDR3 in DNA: TGTGCCAGCAGCGCGGGACTAGCGGGAGGTTGGGGCCAAGAGACCCAGTACTTC.

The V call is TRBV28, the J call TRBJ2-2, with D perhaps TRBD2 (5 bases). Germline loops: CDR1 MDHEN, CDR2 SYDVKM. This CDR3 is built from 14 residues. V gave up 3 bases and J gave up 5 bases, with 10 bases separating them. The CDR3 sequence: CASSFMRETGELFF. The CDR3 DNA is TGTGCCAGCAGTTTTATGAGGGAGACCGGGGAGCTGTTTTTT. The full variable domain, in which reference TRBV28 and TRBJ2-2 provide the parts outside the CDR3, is DVKVTQSSRYLVKRTGEKVFLECVQDMDHENMFWYRQDPGLGLRLIYFSYDVKMKEKGDIPEGYSVSREKKERFSLILESASTNQTSMYLCASSFMRETGELFFGEGSRLTVL.

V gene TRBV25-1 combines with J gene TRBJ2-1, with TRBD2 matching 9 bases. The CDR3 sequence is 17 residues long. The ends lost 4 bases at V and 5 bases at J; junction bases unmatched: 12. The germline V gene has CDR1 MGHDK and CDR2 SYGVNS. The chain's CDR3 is CASSAPESAGGNNEQFF. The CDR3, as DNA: TGTGCCAGCAGTGCCCCAGAATCCGCGGGAGGGAACAATGAGCAGTTCTTC.

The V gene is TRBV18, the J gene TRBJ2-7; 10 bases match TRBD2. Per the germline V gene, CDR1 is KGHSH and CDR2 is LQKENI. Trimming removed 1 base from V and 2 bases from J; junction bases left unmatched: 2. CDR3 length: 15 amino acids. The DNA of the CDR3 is TGTGCCAGCTCACCACAAGCGGGAGGGCCCTACGAGCAGTACTTC. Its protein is CASSPQAGGPYEQYF.

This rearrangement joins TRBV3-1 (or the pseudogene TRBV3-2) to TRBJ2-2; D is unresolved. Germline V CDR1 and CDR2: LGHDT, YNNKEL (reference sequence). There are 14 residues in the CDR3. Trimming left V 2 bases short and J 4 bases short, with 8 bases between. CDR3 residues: CASSQILPTGELFF. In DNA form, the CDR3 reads TGTGCCAGCAGCCAAATTCTTCCCACCGGGGAGCTGTTTTTT.

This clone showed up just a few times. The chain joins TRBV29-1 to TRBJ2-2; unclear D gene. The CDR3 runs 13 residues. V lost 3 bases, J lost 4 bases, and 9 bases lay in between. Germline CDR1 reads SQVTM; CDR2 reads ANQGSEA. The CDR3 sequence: CSVDFGRTGELFF. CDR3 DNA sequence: TGCAGCGTTGATTTTGGGCGCACCGGGGAGCTGTTTTTT.